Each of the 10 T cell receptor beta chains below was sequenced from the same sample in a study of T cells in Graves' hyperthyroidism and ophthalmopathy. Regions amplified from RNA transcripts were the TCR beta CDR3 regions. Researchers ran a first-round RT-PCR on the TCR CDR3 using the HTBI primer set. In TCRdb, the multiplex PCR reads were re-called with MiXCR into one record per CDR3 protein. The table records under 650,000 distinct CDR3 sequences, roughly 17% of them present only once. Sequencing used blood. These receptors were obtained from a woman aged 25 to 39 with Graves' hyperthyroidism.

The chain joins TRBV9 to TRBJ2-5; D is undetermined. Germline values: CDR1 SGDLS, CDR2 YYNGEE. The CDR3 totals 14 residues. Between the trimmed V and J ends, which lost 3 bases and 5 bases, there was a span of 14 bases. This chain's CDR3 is CASSAGPKKETQYF. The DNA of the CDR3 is TGTGCCAGCAGCGCGGGCCCAAAGAAGGAGACCCAGTACTTC.

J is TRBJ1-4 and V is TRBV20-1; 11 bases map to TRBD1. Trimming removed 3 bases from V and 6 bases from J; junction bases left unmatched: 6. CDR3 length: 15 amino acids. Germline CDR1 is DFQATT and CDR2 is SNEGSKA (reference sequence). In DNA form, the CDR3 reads TGCAGTGCTAGGAACCCGGGACAGGGGGATGAAAAACTGTTTTTT. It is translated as CSARNPGQGDEKLFF.

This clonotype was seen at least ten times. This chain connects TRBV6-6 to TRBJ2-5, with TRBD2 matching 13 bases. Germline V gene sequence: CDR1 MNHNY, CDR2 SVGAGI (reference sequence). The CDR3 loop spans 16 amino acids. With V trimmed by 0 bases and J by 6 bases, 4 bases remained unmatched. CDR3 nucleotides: TGTGCCAGCAGTTACTCGACGACTAGCGGGAGGCAGACCCAGTACTTC. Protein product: CASSYSTTSGRQTQYF.

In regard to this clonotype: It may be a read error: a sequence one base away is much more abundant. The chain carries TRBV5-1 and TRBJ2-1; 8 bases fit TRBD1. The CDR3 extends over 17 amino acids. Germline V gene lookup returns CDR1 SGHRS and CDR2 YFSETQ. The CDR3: CASSGGSRTGSGNEQSF. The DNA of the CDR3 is TGCGCCAGCAGCGGAGGATCGAGGACAGGGTCGGGAAATGAGCAGTCCTTC.

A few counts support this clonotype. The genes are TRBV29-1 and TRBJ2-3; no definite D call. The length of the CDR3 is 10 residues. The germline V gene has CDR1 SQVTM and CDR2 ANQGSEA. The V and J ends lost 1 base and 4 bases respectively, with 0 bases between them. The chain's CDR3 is CSVEADTQYF. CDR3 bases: TGCAGCGTTGAAGCAGATACGCAGTATTTT.

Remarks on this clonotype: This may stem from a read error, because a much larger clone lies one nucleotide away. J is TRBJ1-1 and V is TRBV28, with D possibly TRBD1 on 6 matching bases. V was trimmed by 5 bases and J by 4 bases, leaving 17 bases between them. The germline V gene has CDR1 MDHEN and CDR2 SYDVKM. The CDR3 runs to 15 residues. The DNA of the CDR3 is TGTGCCAGCAGTGCCCTCGGGAAGGGGGGCACTGAAGCTTTCTTT. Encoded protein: CASSALGKGGTEAFF.

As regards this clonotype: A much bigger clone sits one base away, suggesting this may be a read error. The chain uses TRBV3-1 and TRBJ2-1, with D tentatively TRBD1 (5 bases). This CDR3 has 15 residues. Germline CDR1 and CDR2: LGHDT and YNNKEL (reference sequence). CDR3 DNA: TGTACCAGCAGCCAAGATAGGGGCCGTACTAATGAGCAGTTCTTC. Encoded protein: CTSSQDRGRTNEQFF.

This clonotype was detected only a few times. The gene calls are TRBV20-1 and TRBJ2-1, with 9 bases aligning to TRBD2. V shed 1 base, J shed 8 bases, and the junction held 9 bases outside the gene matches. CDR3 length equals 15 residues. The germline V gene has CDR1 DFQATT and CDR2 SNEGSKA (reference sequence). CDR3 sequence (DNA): TGCAGTGCTAGAGCCCCGGGACTAGCTTTCGATGAGCAGTTCTTC. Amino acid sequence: CSARAPGLAFDEQFF.

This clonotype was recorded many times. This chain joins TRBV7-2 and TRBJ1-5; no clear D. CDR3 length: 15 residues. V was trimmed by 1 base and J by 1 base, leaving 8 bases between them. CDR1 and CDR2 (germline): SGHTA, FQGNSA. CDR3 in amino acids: CASSLGSGSNQPQHF. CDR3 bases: TGTGCCAGCAGCTTAGGTTCGGGGAGCAATCAGCCCCAGCATTTT.

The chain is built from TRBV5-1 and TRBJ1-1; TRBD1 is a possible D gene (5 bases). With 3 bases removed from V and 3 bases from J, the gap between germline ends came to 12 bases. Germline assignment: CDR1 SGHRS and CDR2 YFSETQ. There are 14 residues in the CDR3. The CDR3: CASSSGLKYTEAFF. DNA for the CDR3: TGCGCCAGCAGCTCGGGACTGAAGTACACTGAAGCTTTCTTT.